This is a list of T cell receptor beta chains from one sample in a study of metastatic and nonmetastatic thyroid tumors. TCRdb re-clonotyped the PCR reads via MiXCR. The table records some 83,000 clones, around 13% of them present only once. Specimen: tumor tissue. The receptors shown here come from a female donor with papillary thyroid cancer or a benign thyroid nodule (not recorded which). Some clones in this sample may be carry-over from other donors' samples. CDR3s include the opening cysteine and the closing phenylalanine or tryptophan. Fields, in order: V gene, J gene, CDR3 protein.

V: TRBV7-9
J: TRBJ2-7
CDR3: CASSLVGTGTYEQYF

V: TRBV29-1
J: TRBJ2-1
CDR3: CSVEDLGLVEFF

V: TRBV20-1
J: TRBJ1-3
CDR3: CSARAAESSGNTIYF

V: TRBV30
J: TRBJ2-3
CDR3: CAWSRDRTDTQYF

V: TRBV30
J: TRBJ2-7
CDR3: CAWSVEGYEQYF

V: TRBV7-9
J: TRBJ2-5
CDR3: CASSLALDTGFRETQYF

V: TRBV3-1
J: TRBJ1-2
CDR3: CASSQGLGYGYTF

V: TRBV28
J: TRBJ2-1
CDR3: CASHGLAGPKFYNEQFF

V: TRBV20-1
J: TRBJ2-3
CDR3: CSAPPGLATSTDTQYF

V: TRBV5-6
J: TRBJ1-4
CDR3: CASSLSGTGFNEKLFF

V: TRBV9
J: TRBJ2-2
CDR3: CASSVQGATGELFF

V: TRBV6-5
J: TRBJ2-5
CDR3: CASRGNRETKYF

V: TRBV20-1
J: TRBJ2-5
CDR3: CSAPRVGGAQYF

V: TRBV6-1
J: TRBJ2-4
CDR3: CASSEREAGPRGAKNIQYF

V: TRBV11-1
J: TRBJ2-1
CDR3: CASSLELAGAYNEQFF

V: TRBV9
J: TRBJ1-2
CDR3: CASSNPVQVYYGYTF

V: TRBV28
J: TRBJ2-7
CDR3: CASTTGFDEQYF

V: TRBV20-1
J: TRBJ2-3
CDR3: CSSGRAADTQYF

V: TRBV19
J: TRBJ2-5
CDR3: CASSIAIKETQYF

V: TRBV27
J: TRBJ2-7
CDR3: CASSLKPGQGPYEQYF

V: TRBV20-1
J: TRBJ1-1
CDR3: CSASSGLNTEAFF

V: TRBV24-1
J: TRBJ2-7
CDR3: CATAGRDTRGAGTSGVEQYF

V: TRBV5-1
J: TRBJ2-5
CDR3: CASSQYQRQETQYF

V: TRBV2
J: TRBJ2-2
CDR3: CASTCPGGASGELFF

V: TRBV6-1
J: TRBJ1-1
CDR3: CASSSRVRDTEAFF

V: TRBV10-1
J: TRBJ2-5
CDR3: CASSDGLAGVGGETQYF

V: TRBV29-1
J: TRBJ2-3
CDR3: CSVEKRALADTQYF

V: TRBV7-8
J: TRBJ2-7
CDR3: CASSPRGGVYEQYF

V: TRBV5-1
J: TRBJ2-2
CDR3: CASIQIPGGTGELFF

V: TRBV30
J: TRBJ1-2
CDR3: CAWAGLQQGYYGYTF

V: TRBV5-1
J: TRBJ1-1
CDR3: CASSLANSVGTEAFF

V: TRBV9
J: TRBJ1-5
CDR3: CASSLSGQREQPQHF

V: TRBV7-4
J: TRBJ1-6
CDR3: CAIPPLGINSPLHF

V: TRBV5-6
J: TRBJ1-4
CDR3: CASRPGGATNEKLFF

V: TRBV20-1
J: TRBJ2-1
CDR3: CSASTWGLAGVNEQFF

V: TRBV19
J: TRBJ2-7
CDR3: CASSIAGGSYEQYF

V: TRBV6-1
J: TRBJ2-1
CDR3: CASAPVTGVGYNEQFF

V: TRBV5-1
J: TRBJ2-3
CDR3: CASSTGGAADTQYF

V: TRBV10-3
J: TRBJ2-3
CDR3: CASLASSTDTQYF

V: TRBV6-1
J: TRBJ1-6
CDR3: CASKDGNSPLHF

V: TRBV2
J: TRBJ2-7
CDR3: CASGRSSYEQYF

V: TRBV2
J: TRBJ2-3
CDR3: CASSESSGRDTQYF

V: TRBV7-6
J: TRBJ1-3
CDR3: CASSPLGGGRGNTIYF

V: TRBV4-2
J: TRBJ2-7
CDR3: CASSQDGQGGGEQYF

V: TRBV2
J: TRBJ1-1
CDR3: CASTQTGTEAFF

V: TRBV5-6
J: TRBJ2-7
CDR3: CASSVRDGSYEQYF

V: TRBV20-1
J: TRBJ2-7
CDR3: CSARDDRLATYEQYF

V: TRBV19
J: TRBJ2-3
CDR3: CASSRQGATDTQYF

V: TRBV27
J: TRBJ2-5
CDR3: CASSLGGGGTQYF

V: TRBV7-3
J: TRBJ2-1
CDR3: CASTLHGGDEQFF

V: TRBV5-1
J: TRBJ1-1
CDR3: CASRPTGPNTEAFF

V: TRBV6-4
J: TRBJ2-6
CDR3: CASSEVGGTGANVLTF

V: TRBV27
J: TRBJ1-6
CDR3: CASSFNMNSPLHF

V: TRBV5-1
J: TRBJ2-5
CDR3: CASSRLGVPERETQYF